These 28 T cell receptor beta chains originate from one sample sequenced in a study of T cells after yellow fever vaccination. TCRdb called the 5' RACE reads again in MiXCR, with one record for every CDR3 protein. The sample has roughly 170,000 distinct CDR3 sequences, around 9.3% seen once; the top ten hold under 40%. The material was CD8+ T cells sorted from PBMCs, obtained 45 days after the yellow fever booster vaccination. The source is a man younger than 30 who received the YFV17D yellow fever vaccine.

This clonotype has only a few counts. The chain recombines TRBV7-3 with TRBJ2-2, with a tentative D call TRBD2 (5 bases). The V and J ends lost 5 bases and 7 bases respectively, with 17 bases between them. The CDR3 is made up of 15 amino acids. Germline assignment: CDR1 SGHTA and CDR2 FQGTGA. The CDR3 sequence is CASSPRGQDGGELFF. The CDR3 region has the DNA TGTGCCAGCAGCCCTCGGGGTCAAGACGGCGGGGAGCTGTTTTTT.

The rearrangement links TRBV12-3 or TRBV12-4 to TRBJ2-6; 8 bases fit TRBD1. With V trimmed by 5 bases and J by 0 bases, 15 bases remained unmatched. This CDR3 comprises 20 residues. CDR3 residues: CASSTKRTGPYHSGANVLTF. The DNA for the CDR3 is TGTGCCAGCAGTACCAAAAGGACAGGGCCCTACCACTCTGGGGCCAACGTCCTGACTTTC.

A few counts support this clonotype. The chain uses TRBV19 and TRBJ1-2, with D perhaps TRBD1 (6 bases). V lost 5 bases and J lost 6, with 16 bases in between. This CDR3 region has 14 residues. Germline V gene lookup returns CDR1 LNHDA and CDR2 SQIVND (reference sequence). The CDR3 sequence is CASSPPSGGDGYTF. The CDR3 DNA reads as TGTGCCAGTAGTCCCCCGAGCGGGGGCGATGGCTACACCTTC.

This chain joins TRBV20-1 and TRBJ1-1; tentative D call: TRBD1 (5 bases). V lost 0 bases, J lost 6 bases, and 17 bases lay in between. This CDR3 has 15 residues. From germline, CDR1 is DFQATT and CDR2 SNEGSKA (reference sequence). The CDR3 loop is CSARDPGARGPEAFF. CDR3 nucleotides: TGCAGTGCTAGAGATCCTGGGGCGAGGGGCCCTGAAGCTTTCTTT.

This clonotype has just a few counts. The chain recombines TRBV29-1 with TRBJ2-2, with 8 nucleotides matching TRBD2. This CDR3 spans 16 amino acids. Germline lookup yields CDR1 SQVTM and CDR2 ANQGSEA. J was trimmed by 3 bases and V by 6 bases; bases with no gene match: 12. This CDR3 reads CSVEGYAGGHTGELFF. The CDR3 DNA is TGCAGCGTCGAGGGGTATGCGGGGGGCCACACCGGGGAGCTGTTTTTT.

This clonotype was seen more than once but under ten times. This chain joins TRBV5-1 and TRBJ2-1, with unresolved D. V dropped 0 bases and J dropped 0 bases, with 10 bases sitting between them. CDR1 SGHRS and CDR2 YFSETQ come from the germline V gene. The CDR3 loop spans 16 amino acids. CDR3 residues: CASSLVQVSSYNEQFF. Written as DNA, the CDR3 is TGCGCCAGCAGCTTGGTGCAGGTTAGCTCCTACAATGAGCAGTTCTTC.

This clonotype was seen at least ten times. The CDR3 protein is CASSLMRRGREKLFF. Written as DNA, the CDR3 is TGTGCCAGCAGCTTAATGCGCAGGGGGCGAGAAAAACTGTTTTTT. The chain joins TRBV7-3 to TRBJ1-4, with 8 bases lining up with TRBD1. Trimming removed 1 base from V and 8 bases from J; junction bases left unmatched: 6. Germline CDR1 is SGHTA and CDR2 is FQGTGA. This CDR3 has 15 residues.

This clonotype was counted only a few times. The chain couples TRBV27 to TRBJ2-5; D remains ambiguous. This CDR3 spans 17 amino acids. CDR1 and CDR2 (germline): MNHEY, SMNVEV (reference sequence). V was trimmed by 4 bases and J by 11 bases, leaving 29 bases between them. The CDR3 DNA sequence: TGTGCCAGCAGTTCTGACGCGACGACCGGGCCCGAAAGGGTACAGTACTTC. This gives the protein CASSSDATTGPERVQYF.

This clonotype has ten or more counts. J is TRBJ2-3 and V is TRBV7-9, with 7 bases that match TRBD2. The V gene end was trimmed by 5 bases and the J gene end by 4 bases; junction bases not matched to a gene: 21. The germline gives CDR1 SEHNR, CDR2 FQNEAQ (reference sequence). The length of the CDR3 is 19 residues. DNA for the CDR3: TGTGCCAGCAGCGACATAGCGGGTAGGGGCGGGGGAGTCCCAGATACGCAGTATTTT. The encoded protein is CASSDIAGRGGGVPDTQYF. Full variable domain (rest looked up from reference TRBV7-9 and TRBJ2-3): DTGVSQNPRHKITKRGQNVTFRCDPISEHNRLYWYRQTLGQGPEFLTYFQNEAQLEKSRLLSDRFSAERPKGSFSTLEIQRTEQGDSAMYLCASSDIAGRGGGVPDTQYFGPGTRLTVL.

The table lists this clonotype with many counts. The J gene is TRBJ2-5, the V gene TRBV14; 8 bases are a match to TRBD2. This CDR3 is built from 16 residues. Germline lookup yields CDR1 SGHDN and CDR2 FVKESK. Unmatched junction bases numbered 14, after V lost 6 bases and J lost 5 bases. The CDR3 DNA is TGTGCCAGCAGTGTGCTTGCGGGGGGCCTGTTGGAGACCCAGTACTTC. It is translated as CASSVLAGGLLETQYF.

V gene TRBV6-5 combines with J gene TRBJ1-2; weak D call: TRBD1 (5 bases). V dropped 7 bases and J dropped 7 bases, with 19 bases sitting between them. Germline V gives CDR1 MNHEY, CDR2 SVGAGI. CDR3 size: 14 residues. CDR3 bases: TGTGCCAGCACCCCCGCCGGGCAGGGTATTGGCTACACCTTC. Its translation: CASTPAGQGIGYTF.

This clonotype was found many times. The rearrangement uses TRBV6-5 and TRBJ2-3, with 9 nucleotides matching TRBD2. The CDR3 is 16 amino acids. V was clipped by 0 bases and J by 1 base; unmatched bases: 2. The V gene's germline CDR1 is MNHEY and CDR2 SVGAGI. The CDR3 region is CASSYSASGGTDTQYF. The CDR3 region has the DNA TGTGCCAGCAGTTACTCGGCTAGCGGGGGCACAGATACGCAGTATTTT.

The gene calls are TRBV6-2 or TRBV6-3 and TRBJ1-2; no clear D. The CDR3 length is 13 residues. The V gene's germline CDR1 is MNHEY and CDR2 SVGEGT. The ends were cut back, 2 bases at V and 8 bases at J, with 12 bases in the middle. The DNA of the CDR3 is TGTGCCAGCAGTTACGGCGGAGCGGGCGGCTACACCTTC. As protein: CASSYGGAGGYTF.

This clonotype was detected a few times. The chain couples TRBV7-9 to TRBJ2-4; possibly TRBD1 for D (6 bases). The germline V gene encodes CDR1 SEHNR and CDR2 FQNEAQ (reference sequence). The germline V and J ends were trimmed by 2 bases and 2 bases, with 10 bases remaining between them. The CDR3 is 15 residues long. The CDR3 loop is CASSLTGPPKNIQYF. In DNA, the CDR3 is TGTGCCAGCAGCTTAACAGGGCCCCCCAAAAACATTCAGTACTTC.

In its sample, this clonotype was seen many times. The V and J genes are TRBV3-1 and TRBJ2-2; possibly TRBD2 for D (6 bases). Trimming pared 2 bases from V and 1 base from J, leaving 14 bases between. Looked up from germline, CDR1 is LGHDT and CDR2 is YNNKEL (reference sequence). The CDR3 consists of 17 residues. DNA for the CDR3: TGTGCCAGCAGCCAATACCCCCCCGGGGGGAACACCGGGGAGCTGTTTTTT. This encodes CASSQYPPGGNTGELFF.

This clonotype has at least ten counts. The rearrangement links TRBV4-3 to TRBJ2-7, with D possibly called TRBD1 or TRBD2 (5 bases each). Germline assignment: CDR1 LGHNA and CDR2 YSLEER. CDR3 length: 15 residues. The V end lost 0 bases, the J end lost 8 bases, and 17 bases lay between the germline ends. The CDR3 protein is CASSQDRLGVGQQYF. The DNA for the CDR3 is TGCGCCAGCAGCCAAGACCGACTGGGGGTCGGGCAGCAGTACTTC.

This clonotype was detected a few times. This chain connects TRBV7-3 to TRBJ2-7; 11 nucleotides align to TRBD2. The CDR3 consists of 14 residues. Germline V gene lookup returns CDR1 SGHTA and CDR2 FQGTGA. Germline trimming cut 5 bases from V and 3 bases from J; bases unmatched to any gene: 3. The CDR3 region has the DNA TGTGCCAGCAGCCTACTAGCGGGGGACTACGAGCAGTACTTC. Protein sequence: CASSLLAGDYEQYF.

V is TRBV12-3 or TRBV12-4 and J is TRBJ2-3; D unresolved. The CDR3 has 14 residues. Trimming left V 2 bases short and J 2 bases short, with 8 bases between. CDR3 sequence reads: CASSLSENTDTQYF. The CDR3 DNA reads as TGTGCCAGCAGTTTATCCGAAAACACAGATACGCAGTATTTT.

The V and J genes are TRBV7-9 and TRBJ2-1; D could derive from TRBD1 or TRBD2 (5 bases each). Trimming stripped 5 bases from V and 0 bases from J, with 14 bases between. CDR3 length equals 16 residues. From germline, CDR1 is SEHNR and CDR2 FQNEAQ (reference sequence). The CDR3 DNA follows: TGTGCCAGCAGCCAACGGGACGGCACCTCCTACAATGAGCAGTTCTTC. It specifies CASSQRDGTSYNEQFF.

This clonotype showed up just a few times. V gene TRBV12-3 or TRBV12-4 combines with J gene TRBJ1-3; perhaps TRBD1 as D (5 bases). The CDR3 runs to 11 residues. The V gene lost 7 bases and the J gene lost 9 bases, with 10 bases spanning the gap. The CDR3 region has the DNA TGTGCCAGCACCCTGGGACGCACCATATATTTT. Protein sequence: CASTLGRTIYF.

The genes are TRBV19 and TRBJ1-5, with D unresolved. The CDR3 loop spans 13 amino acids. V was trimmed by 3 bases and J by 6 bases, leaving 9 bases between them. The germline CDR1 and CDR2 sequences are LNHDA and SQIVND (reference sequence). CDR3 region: CASSIVGSQPQHF. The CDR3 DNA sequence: TGTGCCAGTAGTATTGTGGGTTCTCAGCCCCAGCATTTT.

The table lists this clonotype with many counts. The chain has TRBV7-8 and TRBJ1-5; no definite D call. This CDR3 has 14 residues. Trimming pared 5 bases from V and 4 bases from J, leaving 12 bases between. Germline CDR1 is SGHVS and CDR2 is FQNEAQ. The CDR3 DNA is TGTGCCAGCAGCACCCGGGCCTCTAATCAGCCCCAGCATTTT. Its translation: CASSTRASNQPQHF.

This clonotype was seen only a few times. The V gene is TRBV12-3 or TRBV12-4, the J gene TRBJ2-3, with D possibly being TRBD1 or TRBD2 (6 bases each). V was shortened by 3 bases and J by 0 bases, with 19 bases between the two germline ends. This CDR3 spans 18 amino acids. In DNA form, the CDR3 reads TGTGCCAGCAGTTTCGCCCCTTTTCAGGGGACTAGCACAGATACGCAGTATTTT. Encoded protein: CASSFAPFQGTSTDTQYF.

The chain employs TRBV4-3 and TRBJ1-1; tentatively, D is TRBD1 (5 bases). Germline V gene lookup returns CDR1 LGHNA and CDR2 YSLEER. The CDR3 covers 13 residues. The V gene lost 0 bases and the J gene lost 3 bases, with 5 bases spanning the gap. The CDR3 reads CASSQEQDTEAFF. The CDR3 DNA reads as TGCGCCAGCAGCCAAGAACAGGACACTGAAGCTTTCTTT.

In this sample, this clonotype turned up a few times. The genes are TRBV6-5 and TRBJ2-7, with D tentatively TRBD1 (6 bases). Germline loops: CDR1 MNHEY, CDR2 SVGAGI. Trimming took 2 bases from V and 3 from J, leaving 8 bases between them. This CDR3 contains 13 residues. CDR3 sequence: CASSYGRGYEQYV. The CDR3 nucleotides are TGTGCCAGCAGTTACGGCAGGGGCTACGAGCAGTACGTC.

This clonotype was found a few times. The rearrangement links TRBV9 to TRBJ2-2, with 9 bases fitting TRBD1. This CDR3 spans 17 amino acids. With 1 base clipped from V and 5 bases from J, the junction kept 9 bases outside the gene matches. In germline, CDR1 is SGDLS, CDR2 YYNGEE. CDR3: CASSVLPSDRGTGELFF. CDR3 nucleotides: TGTGCCAGCAGCGTACTACCTTCGGACAGGGGAACCGGGGAGCTGTTTTTT.

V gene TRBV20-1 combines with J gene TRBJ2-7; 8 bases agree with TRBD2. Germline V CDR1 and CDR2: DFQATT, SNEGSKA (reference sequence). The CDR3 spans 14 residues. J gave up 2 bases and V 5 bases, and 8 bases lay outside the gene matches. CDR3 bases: TGCAGTGCTCTTAGCGGGGCGCGACCCTACGAGCAGTACTTC. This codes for CSALSGARPYEQYF.

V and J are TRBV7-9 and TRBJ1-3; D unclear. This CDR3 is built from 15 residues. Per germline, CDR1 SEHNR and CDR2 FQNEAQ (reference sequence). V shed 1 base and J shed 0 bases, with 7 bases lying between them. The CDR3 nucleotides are TGTGCCAGCAGCTTAGGGTCACTCTCTGGAAACACCATATATTTT. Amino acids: CASSLGSLSGNTIYF.